This T cell receptor beta chain was identified during a study of OX40 agonist ivuxolimab in advanced cancers. At the level of the study: Every 2 weeks, ivuxolimab was infused into the patients intravenously at between 0.01 and 10 mg/kg.

CDR1 and CDR2 (germline): MNHEY, SMNVEV (reference sequence). This CDR3 is built from 15 residues. The V end was cut by 6 bases, the J end by 5 bases, with 17 bases between. Data came from immunoSEQ multiplex PCR; TCRdb stores just in-frame clones and leaves some out. The repertoire holds over 85,000 clones, with 85% to 95% as singletons. Only a few counts were recorded for this clone. The material sequenced was CD4+ or CD8+ T cells sorted from blood, taken in a trial of the OX40 agonist ivuxolimab. The source of this sequence is an adult with an advanced solid tumor such as melanoma, head and neck, liver or kidney cancer. The chain carries TRBV27 and TRBJ1-5; no firm D call. The CDR3 coding sequence is TGTGCCAGCAGCCCTCTGAGGCGGGTGTATCAGCCCCAGCATTTT. Translating gives CASSPLRRVYQPQHF.